This T cell receptor beta chain was identified in a study of T cell repertoires in ileal Crohn's disease. About the research overall: Approximately 32% were active smokers at surgery; median disease duration was almost 8 years. Study findings and constraints: Clonal expansions were more frequent in active smokers than non-smokers at surgery. Compared with CD4 T cells, sorted CD8 cells carried more expanded clones.

The CDR3 is 16 amino acids. Germline loops: CDR1 MNHEY, CDR2 SVGAGI. V gave up 0 bases and J gave up 3 bases, with 14 bases separating them. About this clone itself: Its target is unknown.

TCRB immunosequencing input was approximately 510 nanograms of biopsy DNA per sample. The table came from immunoSEQ multiplex PCR; TCRdb's copy has only in-frame clones and leaves some out. In the table there are 5,000 to 7,000 clones, roughly three quarters of which are singletons. This chain links TRBV6-5 with TRBJ1-1, with D possibly being TRBD1 (5 bases). The clonotype was recovered from an adult with Crohn's disease. Sequencing was carried out using ileal tissue. CDR3 sequence reads: CASSYSRSGTYTEAFF. The CDR3 DNA follows: TGTGCCAGCAGTTACTCGAGGTCGGGGACTTACACTGAAGCTTTCTTT.